The 22 T cell receptor beta chains presented below share a single source sample, sequenced in a study of cytomegalovirus exposure and HLA in healthy donors. The study ran its PCR with 60 Vbeta and 13 Jbeta primers. TCRdb's copy holds only in-frame clones and misses some; the assay was immunoSEQ multiplex PCR. Altogether 150,000 to 200,000 clones are present, around 87% being singletons, with the ten largest covering 1.5% to 2%. The sample comprised PBMCs. These TCRs come from a woman aged 18-29 years in good health and CMV-seronegative.

The chain employs TRBV5-4 and TRBJ2-2, with TRBD2 identical over 11 bases. Germline CDR1 and CDR2: SGHNT and YYREEE (reference sequence). V lost 0 bases and J lost 2; bases outside the gene matches: 3. This CDR3 has 17 residues. For the CDR3, the DNA is TGTGCCAGCAGCTTGGGTCTAGCGGGAGGAAACACCGGGGAGCTGTTTTTT. Protein sequence: CASSLGLAGGNTGELFF.

J is TRBJ2-3 and V is TRBV2; no clear D. Germline loops: CDR1 SNHLY, CDR2 FYNNEI. CDR3 length: 13 residues. Trimming took 3 bases from V and 1 from J, leaving 5 bases between them. The CDR3 reads CASSEAGTDTQYF. The CDR3 DNA follows: TGTGCCAGCAGTGAGGCCGGCACAGATACGCAGTATTTT.

This chain uses TRBV6-5 with TRBJ2-3, with D perhaps matching TRBD2 (5 bases). This CDR3 spans 15 amino acids. CDR1 and CDR2 (germline): MNHEY, SVGAGI. V lost 5 bases and J 4 bases, leaving 16 bases between the germline ends. The CDR3 loop reads CASSPYLARADTQYF. The CDR3 nucleotides are TGTGCCAGCAGTCCTTATCTAGCTCGCGCAGATACGCAGTATTTT.

This clone has more than one count but fewer than ten. The genes are TRBV5-4 and TRBJ1-1; D is possibly TRBD1 (6 bases). V was cut by 4 bases and J by 0 bases, with 22 bases left in between. The CDR3 covers 18 residues. Germline V gene lookup returns CDR1 SGHNT and CDR2 YYREEE (reference sequence). CDR3 nucleotides: TGTGCCAGCAGCCCAATAAAAAACAGGGAAAGAATGAACACTGAAGCTTTCTTT. Its protein product is CASSPIKNRERMNTEAFF.

The rearrangement uses TRBV5-1 and TRBJ2-4; a weak D match, TRBD2 (6 bases). The CDR3 runs 14 residues. Germline CDR1 SGHRS, CDR2 YFSETQ. V dropped 3 bases and J dropped 7 bases, with 14 bases sitting between them. The CDR3 DNA reads TGCGCCAGCAGCTACGGGGCTAGCGAGAACATTCAGTACTTC. This codes for CASSYGASENIQYF.

V is TRBV30 and J is TRBJ2-7; perhaps TRBD2 as D (6 bases). V dropped 0 bases and J dropped 1 base, with 19 bases sitting between them. This CDR3 is built from 17 residues. Looked up from germline, CDR1 is GTSNPN and CDR2 is SVGIG (reference sequence). This chain's CDR3 is CAWSVLSSGELSYEQYF. The CDR3, as DNA: TGTGCCTGGAGTGTACTAAGTAGCGGCGAGCTTTCCTACGAGCAGTACTTC.

The chain is built from TRBV27 and TRBJ1-1, with 9 nucleotides matching TRBD1. Looked up from germline, CDR1 is MNHEY and CDR2 is SMNVEV (reference sequence). The CDR3 spans 15 residues. V shed 8 bases and J 3 bases; nucleotides not matched to a gene: 10. The CDR3 sequence is CASEQTGGGYTEAFF. The DNA for the CDR3 is TGTGCCAGCGAGCAGACAGGGGGGGGCTACACTGAAGCTTTCTTT.

This clone was seen more than once but under ten times. The chain recombines TRBV7-8 with TRBJ2-5; 12 bases are a match to TRBD2. The J call may be mistaken, given a closer DNA end match to TRBJ2-7. Germline assignment: CDR1 SGHVS and CDR2 FQNEAQ. The CDR3 consists of 16 residues. The CDR3 is CASSLITGLAGYEQYF. As DNA, the CDR3 is TGTGCCAGCAGCTTAATTACGGGACTAGCGGGCTACGAGCAGTACTTC.

V is TRBV28 and J is TRBJ2-7; 8 positions match TRBD1. CDR3 length: 14 amino acids. CDR1 and CDR2 (germline): MDHEN, SYDVKM. V trimming: 4 bases; J trimming: 1 base; junction bases outside the gene matches: 3. CDR3 amino acids: CASSSTGVSYEQYF. The CDR3 bases are TGTGCCAGCAGTTCGACAGGGGTTTCCTACGAGCAGTACTTC. Filled out from reference TRBV28 and TRBJ2-7, the complete variable domain reads DVKVTQSSRYLVKRTGEKVFLECVQDMDHENMFWYRQDPGLGLRLIYFSYDVKMKEKGDIPEGYSVSREKKERFSLILESASTNQTSMYLCASSSTGVSYEQYFGPGTRLTVT.

A single count supports this clone. The chain joins TRBV2 to TRBJ2-7; TRBD1 matches at 7 bases. This CDR3 has 16 amino acids. The J segment lost 2 bases and the V segment lost 6 bases, leaving 13 bases of the junction unmatched. Germline loops: CDR1 SNHLY, CDR2 FYNNEI. CDR3 loop: CASRAPQEQGAYEQYF. The DNA for the CDR3 is TGTGCCAGCAGAGCCCCGCAGGAGCAGGGGGCCTACGAGCAGTACTTC.

This chain connects TRBV4-2 to TRBJ2-1; tentatively, D is TRBD2 (5 bases). Germline lookup yields CDR1 LGHNA and CDR2 YNFKEQ. CDR3 length: 15 residues. V was trimmed by 0 bases and J by 7 bases, leaving 13 bases between them. CDR3 region: CASSQDPSRGNEQFF. For the CDR3, the DNA is TGTGCCAGCAGCCAAGATCCAAGCCGCGGGAATGAGCAGTTCTTC.

This chain uses TRBV28 with TRBJ2-3, with a tentative D call TRBD2 (5 bases). The germline V gene has CDR1 MDHEN and CDR2 SYDVKM. The CDR3 contains 13 residues. V was shortened by 8 bases and J by 0 bases, with 9 bases between the two germline ends. CDR3 DNA: TGTGCCAGCGAGAGGGCTAGCACAGATACGCAGTATTTT. Protein sequence: CASERASTDTQYF.

The rearrangement links TRBV11-3 to TRBJ2-7, with 9 bases fitting TRBD2. The CDR3 is 15 residues long. V was clipped by 2 bases and J by 1 base; unmatched bases: 3. Germline V gene lookup returns CDR1 SGHNT and CDR2 YENEEA. CDR3 coding DNA: TGTGCCAGCAGCTTATTAGCGGGGGCTTCCTACGAGCAGTACTTC. The encoded protein is CASSLLAGASYEQYF.

This chain joins TRBV30 and TRBJ1-5; D is perhaps TRBD1 (6 bases). The CDR3 covers 14 residues. In germline, CDR1 is GTSNPN, CDR2 SVGIG (reference sequence). The V end was cut by 3 bases, the J end by 8 bases, with 17 bases between. The CDR3 DNA sequence: TGTGCCTGGAGCCGAGGGGGGGGCGGCGAGCCCCAGCATTTT. This gives the protein CAWSRGGGGEPQHF.

This clone was counted a single time. The chain couples TRBV7-9 to TRBJ1-1, with D unresolved. The length of the CDR3 is 13 residues. Germline V gene data show CDR1 as SEHNR and CDR2 as FQNEAQ (reference sequence). V was trimmed by 1 base and J by 4 bases, leaving 7 bases between them. The CDR3 bases are TGTGCCAGCAGCTTAGGCGGAGGCACTGAAGCTTTCTTT. Translated: CASSLGGGTEAFF.

This chain joins TRBV13 and TRBJ2-7; 10 bases are a match to TRBD1. V lost 6 bases and J lost 2; bases outside the gene matches: 4. Germline V CDR1 and CDR2: PRHDT, FYEKMQ (reference sequence). The length of the CDR3 is 14 residues. In DNA form, the CDR3 reads TGTGCCAGCAGGGCGACAGGGGGCACCTACGAGCAGTACTTC. Protein: CASRATGGTYEQYF.

This clone was counted only a few times. The rearrangement joins TRBV11-2 to TRBJ2-7, with unresolved D. V shed 6 bases and J shed 3 bases, with 6 bases lying between them. Germline CDR1 SGHAT, CDR2 FQNNGV. This CDR3 is 11 amino acids long. The CDR3 loop is CASSPNYEQYF. As DNA, the CDR3 is TGTGCCAGCAGTCCTAACTACGAGCAGTACTTC. Full variable domain (rest looked up from reference TRBV11-2 and TRBJ2-7): EAGVAQSPRYKIIEKRQSVAFWCNPISGHATLYWYQQILGQGPKLLIQFQNNGVVDDSQLPKDRFSAERLKGVDSTLKIQPAKLEDSAVYLCASSPNYEQYFGPGTRLTVT.

CDR3 sequence: CSVGASGVGNEQFF. CDR3 in DNA: TGCAGCGTTGGGGCTAGCGGAGTGGGGAATGAGCAGTTCTTC. The V call is TRBV29-1, the J call TRBJ2-1, with 7 positions matching TRBD2. The CDR3 consists of 14 residues. Trimming removed 4 bases from V and 7 bases from J; junction bases left unmatched: 10. CDR1 and CDR2 (germline): SQVTM, ANQGSEA.

The chain links TRBV11-2 to TRBJ2-1; 7 bases fit TRBD2. With 0 bases clipped from V and 10 bases from J, the junction kept 12 bases outside the gene matches. The CDR3 length is 16 residues. Per the germline V gene, CDR1 is SGHAT and CDR2 is FQNNGV. The DNA of the CDR3 is TGTGCCAGCAGCTTAGATCCCAGCGGGGCGTTATGGGAGCAGTTCTTC. It codes for CASSLDPSGALWEQFF.

The chain employs TRBV6-5 and TRBJ2-7, with TRBD2 matching 8 bases. Germline V gene data show CDR1 as MNHEY and CDR2 as SVGAGI. The length of the CDR3 is 15 residues. V was clipped by 6 bases and J by 1 base; unmatched bases: 8. CDR3 region: CASRSGTSLSYEQYF. CDR3 in DNA: TGTGCCAGCAGGTCCGGGACTAGTCTTTCCTACGAGCAGTACTTC.

This sequence joins TRBV7-6 and TRBJ2-7; D might be TRBD2 (6 bases). Deletions cut 4 bases from V and 7 bases from J, with 20 bases between. Germline CDR1 and CDR2: SGHVS and FNYEAQ. The CDR3 extends over 15 amino acids. The CDR3 DNA reads as TGTGCCAGCAGCTCCCCTGGAGGGGTCTCGGAGGAGCAGTACTTC. It is translated as CASSSPGGVSEEQYF.

For the CDR3, the DNA is TGTGCCAGCAGCTTAAAACCGGGGGAGGCGTACGAGCAGTACTTC. Amino acid sequence: CASSLKPGEAYEQYF. The chain employs TRBV7-9 and TRBJ2-7; D may be TRBD2 (6 bases). CDR3 length equals 15 residues. Germline CDR1 is SEHNR and CDR2 is FQNEAQ (reference sequence). Trimming pared 2 bases from V and 4 bases from J, leaving 15 bases between.